The 30 T cell receptor beta chains below come from one sample, sequenced in a study of patients and donors after allogeneic stem cell transplantation. One entry per CDR3 protein, called by TCRdb with MiXCR from the RT-PCR reads. The table lists 150,000 to 250,000 distinct CDR3 sequences, around two fifths of them singletons. Sequencing was done on a sample of blood, either unsorted or a sorted T cell fraction (not recorded which). Receptor source: a human donor who was either an allogeneic HSCT recipient or a stem cell or donor lymphocyte infusion donor (not recorded which). It is not recorded whose cells these are; they may come from a transplant donor.

The chain employs TRBV29-1 and TRBJ1-2; possibly TRBD1 for D (5 bases). The germline CDR1 and CDR2 sequences are SQVTM and ANQGSEA. The CDR3 has 13 residues. Trimming stripped 7 bases from V and 5 bases from J, with 17 bases between. The CDR3 sequence: CSAALGGGYGYTF. DNA of the CDR3: TGCAGCGCGGCCCTCGGGGGTGGATATGGCTACACCTTC.

The CDR3 coding sequence is TGCGCCAGCAGCCAAGGTCCAAATTCCTACGAGCAGTACTTC. This gives the protein CASSQGPNSYEQYF. The chain couples TRBV4-3 to TRBJ2-7, with unresolved D. Deletions cut 1 base from V and 1 base from J, with 8 bases between. CDR1 and CDR2 from the germline V gene are LGHNA and YSLEER. There are 14 residues in the CDR3.

The V and J genes are TRBV27 and TRBJ2-1, with D possibly matching TRBD2 (5 bases). CDR3 size: 14 residues. Trimming removed 2 bases at V and 10 bases at J, with 15 bases between. Germline V gene sequence: CDR1 MNHEY, CDR2 SMNVEV (reference sequence). CDR3 residues: CASSLALVSREQFF. The DNA of the CDR3 is TGTGCCAGCAGTTTAGCACTAGTATCCCGCGAGCAGTTCTTC.

The chain is built from TRBV4-2 and TRBJ1-1, with D possibly being TRBD1 (5 bases). This CDR3 contains 14 residues. CDR1 is LGHNA, CDR2 YNFKEQ, per germline. V lost 3 bases, J lost 11 bases, and 19 bases lay in between. For the CDR3, the DNA is TGTGCCAGCAGCCAGGAAAGTTACAAAGGGGAGGCTTTCTTT. It is translated as CASSQESYKGEAFF.

A few counts support this clonotype. J is TRBJ1-1 and V is TRBV4-1; D perhaps matches TRBD1 (5 bases). Germline CDR1 is MGHRA and CDR2 is YSYEKL. V was clipped by 4 bases and J by 1 base, with 16 bases between them. This CDR3 has 16 residues. CDR3 loop: CASSLKQGIPNTEAFF. CDR3 DNA sequence: TGCGCCAGCAGCCTAAAGCAGGGAATCCCGAACACTGAAGCTTTCTTT.

This clonotype was seen a handful of times. The V gene is TRBV29-1, the J gene TRBJ2-3, with D unclear. The V end was cut by 4 bases, the J end by 3 bases, with 5 bases between. Germline-derived CDR1 and CDR2 are SQVTM and ANQGSEA. The CDR3 is 11 amino acids. The CDR3 loop is CSVVQTDTQYF. The CDR3 region has the DNA TGCAGCGTTGTACAGACAGATACGCAGTATTTT.

The V call is TRBV7-9, the J call TRBJ2-6, with D perhaps matching TRBD1 (5 bases). Germline V lookup: CDR1 SEHNR, CDR2 FQNEAQ (reference sequence). The V end lost 1 base, the J end lost 2 bases, and 12 bases lay between the germline ends. The CDR3 is 17 residues long. CDR3 DNA sequence: TGTGCCAGCAGCTTAGGCCAGGGTCTCCCTGGGGCCAACGTCCTGACTTTC. It is translated as CASSLGQGLPGANVLTF.

The rearrangement links TRBV12-3 or TRBV12-4 to TRBJ2-1; TRBD2 might be the D (5 bases). The CDR3 is 11 residues long. The V end was cut by 8 bases, the J end by 9 bases, with 11 bases between. The CDR3 nucleotides read TGTGCCAGCGGGCTCGAGGGTGAGCAGTTCTTC. As protein: CASGLEGEQFF.

This clonotype was counted a few times. The rearrangement uses TRBV7-9 and TRBJ2-7, with a weak D call TRBD2 (7 bases). The V gene lost 0 bases and the J gene lost 6 bases, with 21 bases spanning the gap. CDR3 length: 17 amino acids. Germline V gene lookup returns CDR1 SEHNR and CDR2 FQNEAQ (reference sequence). The CDR3 bases are TGTGCCAGCAGCTTAGCGGGTTTTGAAAGCGGGACAAGCGAGCAGTACTTC. Translation gives CASSLAGFESGTSEQYF. Full variable domain (outside the CDR3, taken from reference TRBV7-9 and TRBJ2-7): DTGVSQNPRHKITKRGQNVTFRCDPISEHNRLYWYRQTLGQGPEFLTYFQNEAQLEKSRLLSDRFSAERPKGSFSTLEIQRTEQGDSAMYLCASSLAGFESGTSEQYFGPGTRLTVT.

This clonotype was observed a few times. The V gene is TRBV12-3 or TRBV12-4, the J gene TRBJ2-1, with a tentative D call TRBD1 (5 bases). The length of the CDR3 is 13 residues. Trimming left V 6 bases short and J 4 bases short, with 10 bases between. The CDR3 sequence is CASRRQPYNEQFF. CDR3 sequence (DNA): TGTGCCAGCAGACGACAGCCTTACAATGAGCAGTTCTTC.

This clonotype occurred a few times. The chain combines TRBV7-9 with TRBJ1-4; D is unresolved. In germline, CDR1 is SEHNR, CDR2 FQNEAQ (reference sequence). This CDR3 region has 16 residues. V lost 6 bases and J lost 1, with 15 bases in between. In DNA, the CDR3 is TGTGCCAGCAGTGTTGAGTGGTCGGAAACTAATGAAAAACTGTTTTTT. It is translated as CASSVEWSETNEKLFF.

The J gene is TRBJ2-1, the V gene TRBV6-5, with TRBD1 matching over 9 bases. The V and J ends lost 2 bases and 5 bases, in that order; junction bases with no gene match: 7. Germline V gives CDR1 MNHEY, CDR2 SVGAGI. This CDR3 comprises 16 residues. The CDR3 region has the DNA TGTGCCAGCAGTTACGCGGGACAGGGTCGCCACAATGAGCAGTTCTTC. Amino acids: CASSYAGQGRHNEQFF.

This sequence joins TRBV7-9 and TRBJ2-7; possibly TRBD1 for D (5 bases). V lost 5 bases and J 5 bases, leaving 19 bases between the germline ends. This CDR3 is built from 15 residues. The germline gives CDR1 SEHNR, CDR2 FQNEAQ (reference sequence). The CDR3 is CASSPMVGREDEQYF. The CDR3 DNA reads TGTGCCAGCAGCCCAATGGTGGGGCGAGAGGACGAGCAGTACTTC.

The gene calls are TRBV2 and TRBJ2-7; TRBD2 matches at 7 bases. With V trimmed by 6 bases and J by 4 bases, 9 bases remained unmatched. Germline V gene lookup returns CDR1 SNHLY and CDR2 FYNNEI. This CDR3 has 14 residues. CDR3 DNA: TGTGCCAGCAGGCAAGGACTAGTACCGTACGAGCAGTACTTC. Protein product: CASRQGLVPYEQYF. The variable domain in full, completed from reference TRBV2 and TRBJ2-7, reads EPEVTQTPSHQVTQMGQEVILRCVPISNHLYFYWYRQILGQKVEFLVSFYNNEISEKSEIFDDQFSVERPDGSNFTLKIRSTKLEDSAMYFCASRQGLVPYEQYFGPGTRLTVT.

This chain's CDR3 is CASSFDRVSSVLNEKLFF. The CDR3, as DNA: TGTGCCAGCAGCTTCGACAGGGTATCTTCAGTGCTTAATGAAAAACTGTTTTTT. This chain uses TRBV11-1 with TRBJ1-4, with TRBD1 matching over 7 bases. Germline V gene sequence: CDR1 SGHAT, CDR2 FQDESV (reference sequence). The CDR3 covers 18 residues. With V trimmed by 3 bases and J by 4 bases, 14 bases remained unmatched.

The chain combines TRBV12-5 with TRBJ1-2, with TRBD1 matching over 8 bases. Germline CDR1 reads LGHNT; CDR2 reads FRNRAP. The CDR3 runs to 13 residues. V trimming: 3 bases; J trimming: 4 bases; junction bases outside the gene matches: 1. CDR3 protein: CASGFGTGYGYTF. The CDR3 DNA is TGTGCTAGTGGTTTCGGGACAGGCTATGGCTACACCTTC.

The V call is TRBV28, the J call TRBJ1-2, with 8 bases aligning to TRBD1. The CDR3 sequence is 13 residues long. The J segment lost 5 bases and the V segment lost 6 bases, leaving 5 bases of the junction unmatched. Germline V gives CDR1 MDHEN, CDR2 SYDVKM. Here the CDR3 reads CASSRTGRYGYTF. CDR3 coding DNA: TGTGCCAGCAGCCGGACAGGGAGGTATGGCTACACCTTC.

This clonotype was counted only a few times. V usage is TRBV29-1 and J usage is TRBJ1-1, with 7 nucleotides matching TRBD1. The germline CDR1 and CDR2 sequences are SQVTM and ANQGSEA. The length of the CDR3 is 12 residues. After removal of 6 bases from V and 1 base from J, the junction contained 2 bases not matched to a gene. CDR3 residues: CSVGQSNTEAFF. In DNA form, the CDR3 reads TGCAGCGTGGGACAGTCGAACACTGAAGCTTTCTTT. The whole variable domain, remainder taken from reference TRBV29-1 and TRBJ1-1, is SAVISQKPSRDICQRGTSLTIQCQVDSQVTMMFWYRQQPGQSLTLIATANQGSEATYESGFVIDKFPISRPNLTFSTLTVSNMSPEDSSIYLCSVGQSNTEAFFGQGTRLTVV.

The V and J genes are TRBV7-2 and TRBJ2-3; TRBD2 aligns across 11 bases. CDR1 SGHTA and CDR2 FQGNSA come from the germline V gene. V was pared by 6 bases and J by 0 bases, with 5 bases of the junction left unmatched. The CDR3 is made up of 16 amino acids. CDR3 amino acids: CASRRLAGPSTDTQYF. CDR3 coding DNA: TGTGCCAGCAGAAGACTAGCGGGGCCTAGCACAGATACGCAGTATTTT.

The rearrangement links TRBV9 to TRBJ2-5; no firm D call. CDR1 and CDR2 (germline): SGDLS, YYNGEE. The CDR3 is made up of 12 amino acids. Trimming removed 4 bases from V and 4 bases from J, with 8 bases in between. The CDR3 spells CASSPGPETQYF. In nucleotides, the CDR3 is TGTGCCAGCAGCCCGGGCCCAGAGACCCAGTACTTC.

The J gene is TRBJ2-7, the V gene TRBV4-3; D may correspond to TRBD1 or TRBD2 (7 bases each). The germline V gene has CDR1 LGHNA and CDR2 YSLEER. This CDR3 spans 15 amino acids. V lost 4 bases and J 3 bases, leaving 16 bases between the germline ends. The CDR3: CASSLGGTALYEQYF. The CDR3 DNA reads TGCGCCAGCAGCCTGGGGGGGACAGCGCTCTACGAGCAGTACTTC.

The chain combines TRBV12-3 or TRBV12-4 with TRBJ1-2, with a possible D match to TRBD1 (5 bases). The germline V and J ends were trimmed by 3 bases and 7 bases, with 9 bases remaining between them. This CDR3 contains 12 residues. For the CDR3, the DNA is TGTGCCAGCAGTTTTAAGGGGTTTGGCTACACCTTC. It specifies CASSFKGFGYTF.

The chain links TRBV19 to TRBJ1-1; D might be TRBD1 (5 bases). Germline CDR1 and CDR2: LNHDA and SQIVND (reference sequence). With 5 bases removed from V and 0 bases from J, the gap between germline ends came to 10 bases. The CDR3 length is 14 residues. In nucleotides, the CDR3 is TGTGCCAGTAGTCCCCGACAGCTGAACACTGAAGCTTTCTTT. Its protein is CASSPRQLNTEAFF.

The V and J genes are TRBV21-1 and TRBJ2-7; the tabulated D call, TRBD2, remains unverified against the DNA. TRBV21-1 is recorded as a pseudogene. The CDR3 is 18 residues long. The CDR3 reads CASSKDLVKGLRPYEQYF. For the CDR3, the DNA is TGTGCCAGCAGCAAAGATCTGGTCAAGGGACTCAGACCCTACGAGCAGTACTTC.

This clonotype was seen more than once but under ten times. This chain connects TRBV7-2 to TRBJ1-5, with D possibly TRBD1 on 5 matching bases. Trimming removed 1 base at V and 7 bases at J, with 14 bases between. This CDR3 has 15 residues. Germline lookup yields CDR1 SGHTA and CDR2 FQGNSA. CDR3 sequence reads: CASSLEGTDEQPQHF. The CDR3 coding sequence is TGTGCCAGCAGCTTAGAGGGGACGGACGAGCAGCCCCAGCATTTT.

This chain uses TRBV12-3 or TRBV12-4 with TRBJ1-2; a weak D match, TRBD1 (6 bases). This CDR3 region has 13 residues. V lost 5 bases and J 6 bases, leaving 13 bases between the germline ends. CDR3 sequence: CASSPSGEDGYTF. CDR3 nucleotides: TGTGCCAGCAGTCCATCAGGGGAAGATGGCTACACCTTC.

The genes are TRBV5-1 and TRBJ2-7; 7 nucleotides agree with TRBD2. The germline gives CDR1 SGHRS, CDR2 YFSETQ. The length of the CDR3 is 15 residues. After removal of 4 bases from V and 6 bases from J, the junction contained 13 bases not matched to a gene. As DNA, the CDR3 is TGCGCCAGCAGCCCAGGACTAGGGGAAAGCCTCGAGCAGTACTTC. This gives the protein CASSPGLGESLEQYF.

This clonotype was recorded only once. This chain connects TRBV10-2 to TRBJ2-5, with 12 bases matching TRBD2. This CDR3 has 16 residues. V gave up 6 bases and J gave up 5 bases; unmatched junction bases: 10. The germline V gene encodes CDR1 WSHSY and CDR2 SAAADI. CDR3 sequence reads: CASRGILTSGSETQYF. Written as DNA, the CDR3 is TGCGCCAGCAGAGGGATACTGACTAGCGGGAGTGAGACCCAGTACTTC.

This clonotype has a single count. At one of its ends the junction is not consistent with the germline gene, which may arise from a read error. The chain has TRBV4-3 and TRBJ2-1; 13 nucleotides align to TRBD2. This CDR3 is built from 17 residues. Germline V gene data show CDR1 as LGHNA and CDR2 as YSLEER. For the CDR3, the DNA is TGCACCAGCAGCCAAGAGACCGGACTAGCGGGAGTTAATGAGCAGTTCTTC. Translating gives CTSSQETGLAGVNEQFF.

This clonotype occurred a few times. The chain has TRBV4-2 and TRBJ1-2, with 8 bases lining up with TRBD1. This CDR3 has 17 residues. Germline CDR1 LGHNA, CDR2 YNFKEQ. The V gene end was trimmed by 0 bases and the J gene end by 4 bases; junction bases not matched to a gene: 10. The CDR3 DNA reads as TGTGCCAGCAGCCAAGACGTTGCAGGGGGCGAGATCTATGGCTACACCTTC. Amino acid sequence: CASSQDVAGGEIYGYTF.